This is a list of T cell receptor beta chains from one sample in a study of control samples from healthy donors and cancer patients. The assay was immunoSEQ multiplex PCR, and TCRdb's table has in-frame clones only and misses some. The sample records 95,000 to 150,000 clones, approximately 89% being singletons. The sequenced material came from blood. These receptors all stem from a young woman in good health. Each CDR3 is given with its conserved first and last residue. D genes are given only for firm matches. Rows give clone size only sometimes, using once, few, many, or a class for an expanded clone.

clone size: NA; J gene: TRBJ2-7; V gene: TRBV7-9; D gene: NA; CDR3 DNA: TGTGCCAGCAGCTCCACAAAGGCCACTAGATCCCCCTACGAGCAGTACTTC; CDR3 protein: CASSSTKATRSPYEQYF
clone size: NA; J gene: TRBJ1-5; V gene: TRBV12-5; D gene: NA; CDR3 DNA: TGTGCTAGTGGTTATCAGCCCCAGCATTTT; CDR3 protein: CASGYQPQHF
clone size: NA; J gene: TRBJ1-4; V gene: TRBV6-1; D gene: NA; CDR3 DNA: TGTGCCAGCAGTGAAGCCTGGGGAGGTAATGAAAAACTGTTTTTT; CDR3 protein: CASSEAWGGNEKLFF
clone size: NA; J gene: TRBJ2-1; V gene: TRBV4-1; D gene: TRBD1; CDR3 DNA: TGCGCCAGCAGCCAAAAAATACCCGGGACAGGTATCCACAATGAGCAGTTCTTC; CDR3 protein: CASSQKIPGTGIHNEQFF
clone size: NA; J gene: TRBJ2-7; V gene: TRBV14; D gene: TRBD2; CDR3 DNA: TGTGCCAGCAGCCTTCCTAGCGGGGGTGTCTACGAGCAGTACTTC; CDR3 protein: CASSLPSGGVYEQYF
clone size: NA; J gene: TRBJ2-3; V gene: TRBV12-5; D gene: TRBD2; CDR3 DNA: TGTGCTAGTGGTATGAGCGGGGGGGGAGATACGCAGTATTTT; CDR3 protein: CASGMSGGGDTQYF
clone size: once; J gene: TRBJ1-2; V gene: TRBV12-3/TRBV12-4; D gene: TRBD1; CDR3 DNA: TGTGCCAGCAGTCCTCGGACAGGCTATGGCTACACCTTC; CDR3 protein: CASSPRTGYGYTF
clone size: NA; J gene: TRBJ2-7; V gene: TRBV3-1/TRBV3-2; D gene: TRBD2; CDR3 DNA: TGTGCCAGCAGCCAAGAAGGTAGCGGGAGGGCCTATTTGGACGAGCAGTACTTC; CDR3 protein: CASSQEGSGRAYLDEQYF
clone size: once; J gene: TRBJ1-5; V gene: TRBV28; D gene: TRBD1; CDR3 DNA: TGTGCCAGCAGTGTACCGGGACAGGGTTTCCAGCCCCAGCATTTT; CDR3 protein: CASSVPGQGFQPQHF
clone size: NA; J gene: TRBJ1-3; V gene: TRBV13; D gene: NA; CDR3 DNA: TGTGCCAGCAGCCCGCGGGGGCCTGGAAACACCATATATTTT; CDR3 protein: CASSPRGPGNTIYF
clone size: NA; J gene: TRBJ2-3; V gene: TRBV24-1; D gene: TRBD1; CDR3 DNA: TGTGCCACCAGTGATTTACGCCCGGGACAGGGGACAGATACGCAGTATTTT; CDR3 protein: CATSDLRPGQGTDTQYF
clone size: NA; J gene: TRBJ1-1; V gene: TRBV29-1; D gene: TRBD1; CDR3 DNA: TGCAGCGTGACAGGGATCATGAACACTGAAGCTTTCTTT; CDR3 protein: CSVTGIMNTEAFF
clone size: NA; J gene: TRBJ2-3; V gene: TRBV4-1; D gene: NA; CDR3 DNA: TGCGCCAGCAGCCAAGAGTTAGGTAGCACAGATACGCAGTATTTT; CDR3 protein: CASSQELGSTDTQYF
clone size: NA; J gene: TRBJ2-5; V gene: TRBV11-1; D gene: NA; CDR3 DNA: TGTGCCAGCAGCCCTTTTACAGGACTCCTCCAAGAGACCCAGTACTTC; CDR3 protein: CASSPFTGLLQETQYF
clone size: NA; J gene: TRBJ2-2; V gene: TRBV2; D gene: TRBD1; CDR3 DNA: TGTGCCAGCAGCCTCCGGGACAGACACACCGGGGAGCTGTTTTTT; CDR3 protein: CASSLRDRHTGELFF
clone size: NA; J gene: TRBJ2-5; V gene: TRBV6-5; D gene: TRBD1; CDR3 DNA: TGTGCCAGCAGACGGGACAGAGTCACCCAGTACTTC; CDR3 protein: CASRRDRVTQYF
clone size: NA; J gene: TRBJ2-1; V gene: TRBV3-1/TRBV3-2; D gene: TRBD2; CDR3 DNA: TGTGCCAGCAGCCCGCCCGGGACTAGCATTAATGAGCAGTTCTTC; CDR3 protein: CASSPPGTSINEQFF
clone size: once; J gene: TRBJ1-5; V gene: TRBV6-2/TRBV6-3; D gene: NA; CDR3 DNA: TGTGCCAGCAGTTTCTTAAATCAGCCCCAGCATTTT; CDR3 protein: CASSFLNQPQHF
clone size: NA; J gene: TRBJ2-7; V gene: TRBV19; D gene: NA; CDR3 DNA: TGTGCCAGTAGTATACGGGGGCCGAGGAGCTCCTACGAGCAGTACTTC; CDR3 protein: CASSIRGPRSSYEQYF
clone size: NA; J gene: TRBJ1-1; V gene: TRBV2; D gene: NA; CDR3 DNA: TGTGCCAGCACTAATTTCGGTGAAGCTTTCTTT; CDR3 protein: CASTNFGEAFF
clone size: NA; J gene: TRBJ1-1; V gene: TRBV18; D gene: TRBD1; CDR3 DNA: TGTGCCAGCTCACCAGGGACAGCTCTCCCTGAAGCTTTCTTT; CDR3 protein: CASSPGTALPEAFF
clone size: NA; J gene: TRBJ2-6; V gene: TRBV27; D gene: TRBD1; CDR3 DNA: TGTGCCAGCAGTTCGGGACAGGGCTACTCTGGGGCCAACGTCCTGACTTTC; CDR3 protein: CASSSGQGYSGANVLTF
clone size: NA; J gene: TRBJ2-1; V gene: TRBV5-4; D gene: NA; CDR3 DNA: TGTGCCAGCAGCTTGGAAGATGGGGCCGATGAGCAGTTCTTC; CDR3 protein: CASSLEDGADEQFF
clone size: few; J gene: TRBJ2-3; V gene: TRBV15; D gene: TRBD1; CDR3 DNA: TGTGCCACCAGCGATAGGACAGGGAGTCCAGATACGCAGTATTTT; CDR3 protein: CATSDRTGSPDTQYF
clone size: NA; J gene: TRBJ2-3; V gene: TRBV24-1; D gene: TRBD2; CDR3 DNA: TGTGCCACCAGTGATCAAGCTAGCGGGAGAGCCACAGATACGCAGTATTTT; CDR3 protein: CATSDQASGRATDTQYF
clone size: NA; J gene: TRBJ1-2; V gene: TRBV5-6; D gene: NA; CDR3 DNA: TGTGCCAGCAGCTTGGCCAGCCCTTCTAACTATGGCTACACCTTC; CDR3 protein: CASSLASPSNYGYTF
clone size: NA; J gene: TRBJ1-5; V gene: TRBV7-9; D gene: NA; CDR3 DNA: TGTGCCAGCAGCTTAGGAGGGACGGGGCTTCGCCAGCCCCAGCATTTT; CDR3 protein: CASSLGGTGLRQPQHF
clone size: NA; J gene: TRBJ2-2; V gene: TRBV25-1; D gene: TRBD1; CDR3 DNA: TGTGCCAGCAGTGAACGAACCTACAGGGGGAACACCGGGGAGCTGTTTTTT; CDR3 protein: CASSERTYRGNTGELFF